These 20 T cell receptor beta chains were all obtained from the same sample, sequenced in a study of T-cell memory formation after mild COVID-19. TCRdb ran MiXCR on the 5' RACE reads and lists one entry per CDR3 protein. The table records roughly 150,000 distinct CDR3 sequences, around 13% of them present only once. The specimen was PBMCs or a T cell subset sorted from them (not recorded which). These receptors all stem from a man aged 18 to 29 who had mild COVID-19 (a few samples of this study predate the infection). Cell type and time point are not known.

This clonotype has a handful of counts. The chain couples TRBV5-1 to TRBJ2-6; D uncertain. The germline gives CDR1 SGHRS, CDR2 YFSETQ. This CDR3 comprises 15 residues. The V and J ends lost 7 bases and 0 bases respectively, with 11 bases between them. In DNA, the CDR3 is TGCGCCAGCGCTACGGCCCTCTCTGGGGCCAACGTCCTGACTTTC. Its protein is CASATALSGANVLTF.

This clonotype was seen a handful of times. The rearrangement uses TRBV6-6 and TRBJ2-3, with 11 nucleotides matching TRBD2. Germline V gives CDR1 MNHNY, CDR2 SVGAGI (reference sequence). The CDR3 is made up of 17 amino acids. Trimming cost V 6 bases and J 0 bases; bases outside gene matches: 8. The CDR3 spells CASRFGTSGWSTDTQYF. The DNA for the CDR3 is TGTGCCAGCAGGTTCGGGACTAGCGGCTGGAGCACAGATACGCAGTATTTT.

This clonotype showed up just a few times. The rearrangement links TRBV28 to TRBJ2-7, with unresolved D. The CDR3 has 14 residues. In germline, CDR1 is MDHEN, CDR2 SYDVKM. The V end was cut by 5 bases, the J end by 7 bases, with 18 bases between. The DNA for the CDR3 is TGTGCCAGCAGTCGGCGACGGACGGCCCCAGAGCAGTACTTC. Encoded protein: CASSRRRTAPEQYF.

This clonotype came up a few times. The V gene is TRBV6-1, the J gene TRBJ1-3; 10 bases are shared with TRBD1. After removal of 5 bases from V and 8 bases from J, the junction contained 3 bases not matched to a gene. Germline V gene data show CDR1 as MNHNS and CDR2 as SASEGT. CDR3 size: 13 residues. CDR3 coding DNA: TGTGCCAGCAGTTGGACAGGGGGATACACCATATATTTT. Its translation: CASSWTGGYTIYF.

There are a few counts of this clonotype. The J gene is TRBJ2-3, the V gene TRBV7-2; 11 bases are shared with TRBD2. Germline trimming cut 1 base from V and 5 bases from J; bases unmatched to any gene: 2. This CDR3 is 15 amino acids long. In germline, CDR1 is SGHTA, CDR2 FQGNSA. The CDR3 DNA reads TGTGCCAGCAGCTTAGGGGGACTAGCGGTAGATACGCAGTATTTT. Encoded protein: CASSLGGLAVDTQYF. Full variable domain (missing parts from reference TRBV7-2 and TRBJ2-3): GAGVSQSPSNKVTEKGKDVELRCDPISGHTALYWYRQSLGQGLEFLIYFQGNSAPDKSGLPSDRFSAERTGGSVSTLTIQRTQQEDSAVYLCASSLGGLAVDTQYFGPGTRLTVL.

The table lists this clonotype with a few counts. This chain uses TRBV6-5 with TRBJ2-7, with TRBD1 matching 10 bases. The CDR3 runs 14 residues. The V gene end was trimmed by 0 bases and the J gene end by 6 bases; junction bases not matched to a gene: 2. CDR1 is MNHEY, CDR2 SVGAGI, per germline. The chain's CDR3 is CASSYSTGGFEQYF. As DNA, the CDR3 is TGTGCCAGCAGTTACTCGACAGGGGGCTTCGAGCAGTACTTC.

As DNA, the CDR3 is TGTGCCAGCAGTCCTATTTCCGGGACAGGCTATGGCTACACCTTC. It translates to CASSPISGTGYGYTF. The chain links TRBV6-2 or TRBV6-3 to TRBJ1-2; TRBD1 matches at 8 bases. This CDR3 contains 15 residues. CDR1 is MNHEY and CDR2 is SVGEGT in the germline V gene. Unmatched junction bases numbered 9, after V lost 5 bases and J lost 4 bases.

CDR3 nucleotide sequence: TGCAGTGGGAGTAGGGGCGGTCAGCCCCAGCATTTT. It yields the protein CSGSRGGQPQHF. This chain links TRBV20-1 with TRBJ1-5, with D possibly TRBD1 on 5 matching bases. Trimming pared 7 bases from V and 6 bases from J, leaving 13 bases between. Germline CDR1 reads DFQATT; CDR2 reads SNEGSKA (reference sequence). The length of the CDR3 is 12 residues.

The CDR3 reads CASSPRVVGNQPQHF. In DNA, the CDR3 is TGTGCCAGCAGCCCAAGGGTCGTAGGCAATCAGCCCCAGCATTTT. The rearrangement uses TRBV7-2 and TRBJ1-5; D unresolved. Germline-derived CDR1 and CDR2 are SGHTA and FQGNSA. Trimming left V 5 bases short and J 2 bases short, with 13 bases between. This CDR3 contains 15 residues.

This clonotype was seen more than once but under ten times. The gene calls are TRBV4-3 and TRBJ1-2, with D possibly matching TRBD1 (5 bases). CDR3 length: 14 amino acids. Germline-derived CDR1 and CDR2 are LGHNA and YSLEER. With 1 base removed from V and 3 bases from J, the gap between germline ends came to 9 bases. The CDR3 DNA follows: TGCGCCAGCAGCCAAGTGGGGCGGGACTATGGCTACACCTTC. Amino acids: CASSQVGRDYGYTF.

This clonotype has more than one count but fewer than ten. V is TRBV24-1 and J is TRBJ1-4; D gene unclear. The V end was cut by 4 bases, the J end by 10 bases, with 12 bases between. Germline values: CDR1 KGHDR, CDR2 SFDVKD. The CDR3 length is 13 residues. The CDR3 DNA reads as TGTGCCACCAGTGACAGCAATGTTGGAAAACTGTTTTTT. This gives the protein CATSDSNVGKLFF.

This clonotype has just a few counts. The CDR3: CASSYAGGALRPNTEAFF. Written as DNA, the CDR3 is TGTGCCAGCAGTTACGCCGGGGGCGCATTAAGGCCGAACACTGAAGCTTTCTTT. The J gene is TRBJ1-1, the V gene TRBV6-6, with TRBD1 as a possible D gene (6 bases). The CDR3 is 18 residues long. The V end lost 2 bases, the J end lost 1 base, and 20 bases lay between the germline ends. Germline V gene data show CDR1 as MNHNY and CDR2 as SVGAGI (reference sequence).

This clonotype was counted a few times. The chain recombines TRBV7-2 with TRBJ1-5, with D maybe TRBD1 (6 bases). This CDR3 region has 14 residues. Germline CDR1 is SGHTA and CDR2 is FQGNSA. V was cut by 6 bases and J by 2 bases, with 11 bases left in between. CDR3 DNA: TGTGCCAGCAGTAACAGGGTTGGCAATCAGCCCCAGCATTTT. Its protein product is CASSNRVGNQPQHF.

This clonotype was picked up a small number of times. This chain joins TRBV24-1 and TRBJ2-1, with TRBD2 identical over 7 bases. CDR3 size: 15 residues. Per germline, CDR1 KGHDR and CDR2 SFDVKD. V was pared by 7 bases and J by 0 bases, with 5 bases of the junction left unmatched. The chain's CDR3 is CATRGGSSSYNEQFF. CDR3 DNA sequence: TGTGCCACCAGGGGCGGGAGCAGCTCCTACAATGAGCAGTTCTTC.

The CDR3 sequence is CAISGQGGEQYV. The CDR3 DNA reads as TGTGCCATCAGTGGGCAGGGGGGCGAGCAGTACGTC. The J gene is TRBJ2-7, the V gene TRBV10-3, with D possibly being TRBD1 (7 bases). Looked up from germline, CDR1 is ENHRY and CDR2 is SYGVKD. The CDR3 has 12 amino acids. V lost 4 bases to trimming and J lost 6 bases, with 10 bases between them.

This clonotype was observed a few times. The rearrangement links TRBV11-2 to TRBJ2-1; D is possibly TRBD1 (5 bases). The V and J ends lost 2 bases and 8 bases respectively, with 7 bases between them. Germline assignment: CDR1 SGHAT and CDR2 FQNNGV. This CDR3 comprises 12 residues. The CDR3 sequence: CASSLSGYEQFF. In nucleotides, the CDR3 is TGTGCCAGCAGCTTATCAGGGTATGAGCAGTTCTTC.

The chain is built from TRBV6-5 and TRBJ2-7; TRBD2 might be the D (6 bases). This CDR3 is 14 amino acids long. The germline CDR1 and CDR2 sequences are MNHEY and SVGAGI. The CDR3 bases are TGTGCCAGCCGCTCGCGGGGAGCGTCCTCCGAGCAGTACGTC. It is translated as CASRSRGASSEQYV.

The V call is TRBV25-1, the J call TRBJ1-3; D ambiguous. This CDR3 region has 15 residues. V lost 1 base and J lost 0, with 7 bases in between. Germline V gene lookup returns CDR1 MGHDK and CDR2 SYGVNS. CDR3 sequence (DNA): TGTGCCAGCAGTGAATGGGAAACCTCTGGAAACACCATATATTTT. It codes for CASSEWETSGNTIYF.

This clonotype was picked up a small number of times. This chain joins TRBV7-8 and TRBJ1-2; 7 nucleotides line up with TRBD1. The CDR3 is 16 amino acids. In germline, CDR1 is SGHVS, CDR2 FQNEAQ. Germline trimming cut 5 bases from V and 4 bases from J; bases unmatched to any gene: 13. CDR3 DNA sequence: TGTGCCAGCAGCCCTTCGACAGGGAAGGGTGGCTATGGCTACACCTTC. It encodes CASSPSTGKGGYGYTF.

This clonotype was counted between two and nine times. The chain links TRBV15 to TRBJ2-5; D call uncertain. Looked up from germline, CDR1 is LNHNV and CDR2 is YYDKDF (reference sequence). V lost 0 bases and J lost 9, with 8 bases in between. This CDR3 contains 12 residues. Here the CDR3 DNA reads TGTGCCACCAGCAGAGAGCCCCCCGCCCAGTACTTC. Its protein is CATSREPPAQYF. The variable domain in full, with the rest retrieved from reference TRBV15 and TRBJ2-5, is DAMVIQNPRYQVTQFGKPVTLSCSQTLNHNVMYWYQQKSSQAPKLLFHYYDKDFNNEADTPDNFQSRRPNTSFCFLDIRSPGLGDTAMYLCATSREPPAQYFGPGTRLLVL.